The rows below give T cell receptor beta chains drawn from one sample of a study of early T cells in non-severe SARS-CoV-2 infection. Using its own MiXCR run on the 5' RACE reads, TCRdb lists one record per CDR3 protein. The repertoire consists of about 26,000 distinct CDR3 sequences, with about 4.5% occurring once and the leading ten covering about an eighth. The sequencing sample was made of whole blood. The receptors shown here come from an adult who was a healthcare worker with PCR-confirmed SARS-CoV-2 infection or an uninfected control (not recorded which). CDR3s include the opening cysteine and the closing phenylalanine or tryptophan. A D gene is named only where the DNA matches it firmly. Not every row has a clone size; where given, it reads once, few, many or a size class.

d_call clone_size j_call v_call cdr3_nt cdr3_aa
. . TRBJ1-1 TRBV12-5 TGTGCTAGTGGGAGATACGCCATGAACACTGAAGCTTTCTTT CASGRYAMNTEAFF
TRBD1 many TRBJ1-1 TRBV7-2 TGTGCCAGCAGCCGGGACAGCGACACTGAAGCTTTCTTT CASSRDSDTEAFF
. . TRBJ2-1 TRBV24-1 TGTGCCACCAGTGATTTGAGCGGCACCACCTACAATGAGCAGTTCTTC CATSDLSGTTYNEQFF
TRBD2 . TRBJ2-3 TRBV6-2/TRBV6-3 TGTGCCAGCAGTTACGGGAGGGGTGGGGATACGCAGTATTTT CASSYGRGGDTQYF
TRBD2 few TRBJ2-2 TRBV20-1 TGCAGTGCTAGAGCGGTTGGAGGAGCGGGAGGGCCTGTTGGCGGGGAGCTGTTTTTT CSARAVGGAGGPVGGELFF
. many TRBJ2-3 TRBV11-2 TGTGCCAGCAGCTTAGGTAGACTAGGCCCGGGGGATACGCAGTATTTT CASSLGRLGPGDTQYF
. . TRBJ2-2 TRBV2 TGTGCCAGCAGTGTCACGGGGTTGACCGGGGAGCTGTTTTTT CASSVTGLTGELFF
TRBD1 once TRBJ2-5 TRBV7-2 TGTGCCAGCACTCCAGACCCGGGACAGAGAGAGACCCAGTACTTC CASTPDPGQRETQYF
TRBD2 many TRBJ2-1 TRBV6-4 TGTGCCAGCAGTGAAGGGACTAGCGGGTACAATGAGCAGTTCTTC CASSEGTSGYNEQFF
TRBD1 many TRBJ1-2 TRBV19 TGTGCCAGTAGTGCCGGACAGGTACTCTCGTATGGCTACACCTTC CASSAGQVLSYGYTF
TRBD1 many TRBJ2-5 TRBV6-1 TGTGCCAGTACCTCGGACAGGATCCTTCAAGAGACCCAGTACTTC CASTSDRILQETQYF
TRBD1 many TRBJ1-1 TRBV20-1 TGCAGTGCGTACTCACCAACAGGGGCGTTGAACACTGAAGCTTTCTTT CSAYSPTGALNTEAFF
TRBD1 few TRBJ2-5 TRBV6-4 TGTGCCAGCAGTGACCCAGTTCAGGGGGCAGGAGAGACCCAGTACTTC CASSDPVQGAGETQYF
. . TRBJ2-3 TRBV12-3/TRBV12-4 TGTGCCAGCAGTTTAGAACTAGGGTCGGATACGCAGTATTTT CASSLELGSDTQYF
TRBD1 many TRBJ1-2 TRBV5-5 TGTGCCAGCAGCCTCGTGGGAGGGACAGCTAACTATGGCTACACCTTC CASSLVGGTANYGYTF
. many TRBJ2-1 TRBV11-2 TGTGCCAGCAGCTTATTCAGTCGGATCTATGAGCAGTTCTTC CASSLFSRIYEQFF
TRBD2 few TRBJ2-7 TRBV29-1 TGCAGCGTAACCTGGGAGGGAGACCCCTACGAGCAGTACTTC CSVTWEGDPYEQYF
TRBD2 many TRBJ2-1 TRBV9 TGTGCCAGCAGCGTAGATGGAGGGAGGGCCTCGGATGAGCAGTTCTTC CASSVDGGRASDEQFF
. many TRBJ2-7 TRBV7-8 TGTGCCAGCAGCTTGGGGGCACAGCCGTACGAGCAGTACTTC CASSLGAQPYEQYF
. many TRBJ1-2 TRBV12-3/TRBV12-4 TGTGCCAGCAGTTTTGGCGACAACTATGGCTACACCTTC CASSFGDNYGYTF
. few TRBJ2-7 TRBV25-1 TGTGCCAGCAGTGAAGGCGTTAACGGGCCTAACTCCTACGAGCAGTACTTC CASSEGVNGPNSYEQYF
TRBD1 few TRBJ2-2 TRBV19 TGTGCCAGTAGTATGGGCCAGGGGGCCGGTGCCGGGGAGCTGTTTTTT CASSMGQGAGAGELFF
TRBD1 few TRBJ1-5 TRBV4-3 TGCGCCAGCAGCCAAGAGTGGCAGGGGGCCTTTCAGCCCCAGCATTTT CASSQEWQGAFQPQHF
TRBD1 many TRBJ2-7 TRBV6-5 TGTGCCAGCAGTTCACATAACAGGGGTTCCGAGCAGTACTTC CASSSHNRGSEQYF
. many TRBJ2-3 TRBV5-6 TGTGCCAGCAGCATCCGACAGGTACTGAGCACAGATACGCAGTATTTT CASSIRQVLSTDTQYF
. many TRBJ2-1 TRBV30 TGTGCCTGGACCCCACTCTATGAGCAGTTCTTC CAWTPLYEQFF
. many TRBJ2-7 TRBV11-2 TGTGCCAGCAGCTTACTCGGGCCTTTCAGCTCCTACGAGCAGTACTTC CASSLLGPFSSYEQYF
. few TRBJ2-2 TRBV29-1 TGCAGCGTCGGGACATTAAACACCGGGGAGCTGTTTTTT CSVGTLNTGELFF
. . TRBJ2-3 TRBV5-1 TGCGCCAGCAGCTTGCCCTCGGAGGGAGGTACAGATACGCAGTATTTT CASSLPSEGGTDTQYF
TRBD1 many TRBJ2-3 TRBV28 TGTGCCAGCAGTTTGACAGGGAGAGATACGCAGTATTTT CASSLTGRDTQYF
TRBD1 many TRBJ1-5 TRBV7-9 TGTGCCAGCAGCTTAGGACCGGGACAGGGGGACAATCAGCCCCAGCATTTT CASSLGPGQGDNQPQHF
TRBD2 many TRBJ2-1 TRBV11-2 TGTGCCAGCAGCTTAGTGGCGGGAGGGCCCTCCTACAATGAGCAGTTCTTC CASSLVAGGPSYNEQFF
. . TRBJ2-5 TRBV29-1 TGCAGCGTGGCCAACACTGTGTTCTGGGAAAACCAAAAAGAGACCCAGTACTTC CSVANTVFWENQKETQYF
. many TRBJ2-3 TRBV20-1 TGCAGTGCCCTCCTAGCGTCCACAGATACGCAGTATTTT CSALLASTDTQYF
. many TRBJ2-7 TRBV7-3 TGTGCCAGCAGCCCCGCCAGGGGGGGGAAGCAGTACTTC CASSPARGGKQYF
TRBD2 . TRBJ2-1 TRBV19 TGTGCCAGTAGTATCGCGGGAGGGAACTACAATGAGCAGTTCTTC CASSIAGGNYNEQFF
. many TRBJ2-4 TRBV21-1 TGTGCCAGCAGCAAAGAATTTGAGCGGGCGGCCAAAAACATTCAGTACTTC CASSKEFERAAKNIQYF
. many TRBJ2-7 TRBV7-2 TGTGCCAGCAGCTTGGTCGAGGGGGGCTACGAGCAGTACTTC CASSLVEGGYEQYF
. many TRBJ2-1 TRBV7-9 TGTGCCAGCAGCTTATGGGCCGGGACCGCCGGACCCAATGAGCAGTTCTTC CASSLWAGTAGPNEQFF
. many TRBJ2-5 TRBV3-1 TGTGCCAGCAGCCAAGCTCCCGGGACTCGAGAGACCCAGTACTTC CASSQAPGTRETQYF
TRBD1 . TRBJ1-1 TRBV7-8 TGTGCCAGCAGCTTAGGGGGGACAGTTATGAACACTGAAGCTTTCTTT CASSLGGTVMNTEAFF
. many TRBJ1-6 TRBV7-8 TGTGCCAGCAGCTTATTTAGCGATTCACCCCTCCACTTT CASSLFSDSPLHF
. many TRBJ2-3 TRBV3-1 TGTGCCAGCAGCTATACAGATACGCAGTATTTT CASSYTDTQYF
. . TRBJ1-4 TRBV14 TGTGCCAGCAGCCACGGACGCAGCAGCGGGTGGGATGAAAAACTGTTTTTT CASSHGRSSGWDEKLFF
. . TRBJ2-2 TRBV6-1 TGTGCCAGCAGTAAAGACATTTACACCGGGGAGCTGTTTTTT CASSKDIYTGELFF
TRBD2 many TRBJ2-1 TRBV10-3 TGTGCCATCAGTGAGTCGAAGGGCGGGAGGGCCTACAATGAGCAGTTCTTC CAISESKGGRAYNEQFF